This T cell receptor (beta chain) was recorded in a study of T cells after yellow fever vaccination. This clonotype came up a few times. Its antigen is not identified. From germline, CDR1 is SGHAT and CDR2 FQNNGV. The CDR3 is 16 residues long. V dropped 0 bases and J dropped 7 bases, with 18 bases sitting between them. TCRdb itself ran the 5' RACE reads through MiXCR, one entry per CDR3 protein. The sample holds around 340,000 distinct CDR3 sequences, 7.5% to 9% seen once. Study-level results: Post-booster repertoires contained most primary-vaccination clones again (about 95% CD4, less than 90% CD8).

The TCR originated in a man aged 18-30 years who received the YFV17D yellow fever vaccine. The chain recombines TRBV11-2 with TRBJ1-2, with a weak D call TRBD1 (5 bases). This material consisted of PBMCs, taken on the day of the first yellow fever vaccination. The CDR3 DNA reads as TGTGCCAGCAGCTTAGATCTCTGGCCGGGGCCGGGTGGCTACACCTTC. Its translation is CASSLDLWPGPGGYTF.